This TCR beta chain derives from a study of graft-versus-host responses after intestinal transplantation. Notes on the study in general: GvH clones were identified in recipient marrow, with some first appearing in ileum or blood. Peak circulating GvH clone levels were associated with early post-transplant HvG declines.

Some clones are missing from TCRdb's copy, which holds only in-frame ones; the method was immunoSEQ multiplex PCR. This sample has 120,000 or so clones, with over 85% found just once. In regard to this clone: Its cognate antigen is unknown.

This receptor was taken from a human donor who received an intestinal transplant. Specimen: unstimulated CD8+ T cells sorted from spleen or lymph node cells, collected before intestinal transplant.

The CDR3 DNA is TGTGCCAGCAGCGAGGGGAAGACTTACCAAGAGACCCAGTACTTC. It yields the protein CASSEGKTYQETQYF. The chain couples TRBV9 to TRBJ2-5; D possibly corresponds to TRBD1 (5 bases). CDR3 length: 15 amino acids. The V gene's germline CDR1 is SGDLS and CDR2 YYNGEE. V shed 3 bases and J shed 0 bases, with 12 bases lying between them.